Following are 26 T cell receptor beta chains from one sample sequenced in a study of T cell responses to AZD1222 COVID-19 vaccine. Libraries were prepared by immunoSEQ multiplex PCR; TCRdb keeps only in-frame clonotypes and omits some of them. Of some 96,000 clones in the sample, around 90% were seen once. This sample comprised peripheral blood, obtained on day 0 of AZD1222 vaccination. These receptor sequences come from an adult in good health.

The chain couples TRBV5-8 to TRBJ2-5, with TRBD1 as a possible D gene (6 bases). In germline, CDR1 is SGHTS, CDR2 YDEGEE. The V and J ends lost 2 bases and 1 base respectively, with 15 bases between them. The CDR3 is 16 residues long. This CDR3 is CASSFGGQLGQETQYF. DNA of the CDR3: TGTGCCAGCAGCTTCGGAGGACAGTTAGGCCAAGAGACCCAGTACTTC.

The genes are TRBV7-9 and TRBJ1-1; tentative D call: TRBD1 (5 bases). The germline V and J ends were trimmed by 5 bases and 3 bases, with 16 bases remaining between them. There are 15 residues in the CDR3. Germline CDR1 SEHNR, CDR2 FQNEAQ (reference sequence). CDR3 sequence: CASSIGAGPDTEAFF. The CDR3 DNA follows: TGTGCCAGCAGCATCGGGGCAGGACCCGACACTGAAGCTTTCTTT.

This clone was seen once. The chain employs TRBV2 and TRBJ1-2; 7 positions match TRBD1. CDR1 and CDR2 from the germline V gene are SNHLY and FYNNEI. This CDR3 spans 13 amino acids. V trimming: 4 bases; J trimming: 3 bases; junction bases outside the gene matches: 2. CDR3 region: CASSVGGDYGYTF. The CDR3 DNA reads TGTGCCAGCAGTGTAGGGGGCGACTATGGCTACACCTTC.

This rearrangement joins TRBV30 to TRBJ2-1; 7 bases fit TRBD1. V gave up 4 bases and J gave up 4 bases; unmatched junction bases: 10. The CDR3 spans 15 residues. Germline V lookup: CDR1 GTSNPN, CDR2 SVGIG (reference sequence). The CDR3 region is CAWTFRGTVYNEQFF. DNA of the CDR3: TGTGCCTGGACATTCCGAGGGACAGTATACAATGAGCAGTTCTTC. The full variable domain, rest sourced from reference TRBV30 and TRBJ2-1, is SQTIHQWPATLVQPVGSPLSLECTVEGTSNPNLYWYRQAAGRGLQLLFYSVGIGQISSEVPQNLSASRPQDRQFILSSKKLLLSDSGFYLCAWTFRGTVYNEQFFGPGTRLTVL.

The chain is built from TRBV7-2 and TRBJ2-3, with D perhaps TRBD1 or TRBD2 (5 bases each). This CDR3 contains 15 residues. Germline assignment: CDR1 SGHTA and CDR2 FQGNSA. With 6 bases removed from V and 0 bases from J, the gap between germline ends came to 13 bases. DNA of the CDR3: TGTGCCAGCAGACTAGACCAGGGAAGCACAGATACGCAGTATTTT. Protein sequence: CASRLDQGSTDTQYF.

This chain links TRBV6-6 with TRBJ2-2; D is perhaps TRBD1 (5 bases). This CDR3 has 16 amino acids. The ends were cut back, 5 bases at V and 1 base at J, with 14 bases in the middle. Germline V gives CDR1 MNHNY, CDR2 SVGAGI (reference sequence). Here the CDR3 reads CASSGFRALNTGELFF. CDR3 coding DNA: TGTGCCAGCAGTGGTTTCAGGGCGTTGAACACCGGGGAGCTGTTTTTT.

This chain uses TRBV27 with TRBJ1-2; D is possibly TRBD1 (5 bases). Trimming removed 6 bases from V and 4 bases from J, with 18 bases in between. In germline, CDR1 is MNHEY, CDR2 SMNVEV (reference sequence). The CDR3 runs to 15 residues. CDR3 sequence (DNA): TGTGCCAGCAGGCCTGTGGGGGGGTCGGGCTATGGCTACACCTTC. Encoded protein: CASRPVGGSGYGYTF.

V and J are TRBV21-1 and TRBJ1-6. TRBV21-1 is listed as a pseudogene. This CDR3 comprises 10 residues. For the CDR3, the DNA is TGTGCCAGCAGCAACATACGCCTCCACTTT. This gives the protein CASSNIRLHF.

V and J are TRBV28 and TRBJ2-7, with D maybe TRBD2 (5 bases). The CDR3 contains 11 residues. From germline, CDR1 is MDHEN and CDR2 SYDVKM. V was shortened by 3 bases and J by 7 bases, with 7 bases between the two germline ends. The CDR3 protein is CASSFRREQYF. CDR3 in DNA: TGTGCCAGCAGTTTTAGGAGGGAGCAGTACTTC.

The rearrangement uses TRBV11-2 and TRBJ2-7; unclear D gene. The CDR3 length is 12 residues. Per germline, CDR1 SGHAT and CDR2 FQNNGV. Trimming stripped 5 bases from V and 6 bases from J, with 11 bases between. CDR3 DNA: TGTGCCAGCAGCGACGGTAATGTCGAGCAGTACTTC. This encodes CASSDGNVEQYF.

This chain uses TRBV19 with TRBJ1-5, with D hard to call. The CDR3 runs to 15 residues. Trimming cost V 2 bases and J 6 bases, with 14 bases left between them. Germline values: CDR1 LNHDA, CDR2 SQIVND (reference sequence). The CDR3 bases are TGTGCCAGTAGTATACCTAGTGCGGGTGTTCAGCCCCAGCATTTT. Translation gives CASSIPSAGVQPQHF. The complete variable domain, with remaining parts taken from reference TRBV19 and TRBJ1-5, reads DGGITQSPKYLFRKEGQNVTLSCEQNLNHDAMYWYRQDPGQGLRLIYYSQIVNDFQKGDIAEGYSVSREKKESFPLTVTSAQKNPTAFYLCASSIPSAGVQPQHFGDGTRLSIL.

The V and J genes are TRBV28 and TRBJ1-1; D unresolved. There are 14 residues in the CDR3. V lost 2 bases to trimming and J lost 5 bases, with 12 bases between them. The V gene's germline CDR1 is MDHEN and CDR2 SYDVKM. The CDR3 coding sequence is TGTGCCAGCAGTTTACTTCAGGATCGGACTGAAGCTTTCTTT. This gives the protein CASSLLQDRTEAFF.

CDR3 DNA: TGTGCCAGCAGCAACGAAGGTGTTGGCAATCAGCCCCAGCATTTT. This translates into CASSNEGVGNQPQHF. V gene TRBV21-1 combines with J gene TRBJ1-5. TRBV21-1 is a pseudogene. The length of the CDR3 is 15 residues.

This chain connects TRBV28 to TRBJ2-1, with D perhaps TRBD1 or TRBD2 (5 bases each). V was pared by 10 bases and J by 16 bases, with 20 bases between. Per the germline V gene, CDR1 is MDHEN and CDR2 is SYDVKM. The CDR3 extends over 11 amino acids. DNA of the CDR3: TGTGCCACACGCGACGGGGAGCAGGGATTCTTC. This sequence encodes CATRDGEQGFF.

The chain has TRBV28 and TRBJ1-2; D gene uncertain. The ends were cut back, 2 bases at V and 5 bases at J, with 12 bases in the middle. The germline V gene encodes CDR1 MDHEN and CDR2 SYDVKM. The CDR3 loop spans 14 amino acids. This CDR3 is CASSLVLSEYGYTF. CDR3 nucleotides: TGTGCCAGCAGTTTAGTTTTAAGCGAATATGGCTACACCTTC.

The V gene is TRBV9, the J gene TRBJ2-7; D assignment may be TRBD1 or TRBD2 (7 bases each). The germline V and J ends were trimmed by 0 bases and 5 bases, with 12 bases remaining between them. This CDR3 is 14 amino acids long. In germline, CDR1 is SGDLS, CDR2 YYNGEE. CDR3 region: CASSVDAGGDEQYF. For the CDR3, the DNA is TGTGCCAGCAGCGTAGATGCAGGGGGGGACGAGCAGTACTTC.

The chain has TRBV6-2 or TRBV6-3 and TRBJ2-1, with 12 nucleotides matching TRBD2. Per the germline V gene, CDR1 is MNHEY and CDR2 is SVGEGT. The CDR3 contains 19 residues. Unmatched junction bases numbered 13, after V lost 7 bases and J lost 0 bases. DNA of the CDR3: TGTGCCAGCACCCCGGGGGGACTAGCGGGCCAGAGCTCCTACAATGAGCAGTTCTTC. Its translation: CASTPGGLAGQSSYNEQFF.

The V call is TRBV11-2, the J call TRBJ2-2; D is tentatively TRBD1 or TRBD2 (5 bases each). CDR3 length: 17 amino acids. Between the trimmed V and J ends, which lost 1 base and 3 bases, there was a span of 15 bases. The germline CDR1 and CDR2 sequences are SGHAT and FQNNGV. CDR3 in DNA: TGTGCCAGCAGCTTAGGGCCGAGGGGCTTGGACACCGGGGAGCTGTTTTTT. The encoded protein is CASSLGPRGLDTGELFF.

The chain links TRBV15 to TRBJ2-2; 8 bases fit TRBD2. This CDR3 is built from 17 residues. J was trimmed by 5 bases and V by 0 bases; bases with no gene match: 8. The germline V gene has CDR1 LNHNV and CDR2 YYDKDF (reference sequence). The CDR3 is CATSRDFSGIDTGELFF. The CDR3 DNA is TGTGCCACCAGCAGAGATTTTAGCGGGATAGATACCGGGGAGCTGTTTTTT. Together with reference TRBV15 and TRBJ2-2, the CDR3 gives the full variable domain: DAMVIQNPRYQVTQFGKPVTLSCSQTLNHNVMYWYQQKSSQAPKLLFHYYDKDFNNEADTPDNFQSRRPNTSFCFLDIRSPGLGDTAMYLCATSRDFSGIDTGELFFGEGSRLTVL.

The chain is built from TRBV7-9 and TRBJ1-1, with 7 bases fitting TRBD1. V gave up 4 bases and J gave up 2 bases; unmatched junction bases: 4. CDR1 is SEHNR and CDR2 is FQNEAQ in the germline V gene (reference sequence). This CDR3 is 14 amino acids long. CDR3 nucleotide sequence: TGTGCCAGCAGCTCGACAGGGCCTAACACTGAAGCTTTCTTT. Its translation: CASSSTGPNTEAFF.

The chain is built from TRBV7-9 and TRBJ1-2; D possibly corresponds to TRBD1 (5 bases). Germline CDR1 SEHNR, CDR2 FQNEAQ (reference sequence). V was shortened by 5 bases and J by 8 bases, with 12 bases between the two germline ends. The CDR3 has 12 residues. The CDR3 protein is CASSGTSWGYTF. The CDR3 bases are TGTGCCAGCAGCGGGACCTCCTGGGGCTACACCTTC.

This clone has more than one count but fewer than ten. CDR3 nucleotide sequence: TGTGCCAGCAGTGCGAGCAAAAACATTCAGTACTTC. It is translated as CASSASKNIQYF. The chain employs TRBV2 and TRBJ2-4; no clear D. This CDR3 is 12 amino acids long. Trimming removed 4 bases at V and 3 bases at J, with 4 bases between. Germline values: CDR1 SNHLY, CDR2 FYNNEI.

The chain carries TRBV25-1 and TRBJ2-2; D is uncertain. The CDR3 is made up of 15 amino acids. Germline V gene sequence: CDR1 MGHDK, CDR2 SYGVNS. The V end was cut by 2 bases, the J end by 6 bases, with 13 bases between. The CDR3 sequence is CASSELVGLAGELFF. DNA for the CDR3: TGTGCCAGCAGTGAACTTGTGGGTCTGGCCGGGGAGCTGTTTTTT.

The chain uses TRBV4-2 and TRBJ2-5; D is ambiguous. Deletions cut 0 bases from V and 5 bases from J, with 7 bases between. The germline V gene encodes CDR1 LGHNA and CDR2 YNFKEQ. The CDR3 extends over 13 amino acids. CDR3 in DNA: TGTGCCAGCAGCCAAGATAGGTGGGAGACCCAGTACTTC. This gives the protein CASSQDRWETQYF.

The chain uses TRBV7-3 and TRBJ2-5; tentative D call: TRBD1 (6 bases). Trimming removed 2 bases from V and 3 bases from J, with 10 bases in between. Germline V gene lookup returns CDR1 SGHTA and CDR2 FQGTGA. The CDR3 length is 14 residues. CDR3 in amino acids: CASSLYPGEETQYF. CDR3 nucleotides: TGTGCCAGCAGCTTATACCCAGGGGAAGAGACCCAGTACTTC.

This clone was counted a few times. The chain links TRBV6-6 to TRBJ2-7; D is possibly TRBD1 (6 bases). The CDR3 covers 13 residues. Per the germline V gene, CDR1 is MNHNY and CDR2 is SVGAGI (reference sequence). V gave up 8 bases and J gave up 2 bases, with 13 bases separating them. CDR3 sequence: CASGRDTTYEQYF. In DNA form, the CDR3 reads TGTGCCAGCGGCCGGGACACAACCTACGAGCAGTACTTC.